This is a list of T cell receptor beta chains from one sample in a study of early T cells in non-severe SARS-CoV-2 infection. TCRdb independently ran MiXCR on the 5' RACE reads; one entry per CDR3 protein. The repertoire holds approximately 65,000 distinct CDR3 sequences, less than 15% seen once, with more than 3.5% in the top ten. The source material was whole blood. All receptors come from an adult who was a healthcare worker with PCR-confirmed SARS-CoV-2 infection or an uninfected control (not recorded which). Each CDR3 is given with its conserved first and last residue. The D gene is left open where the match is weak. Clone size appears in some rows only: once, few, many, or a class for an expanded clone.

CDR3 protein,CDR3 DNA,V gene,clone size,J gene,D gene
CASSLSVDIGIPLHF,TGTGCCAGCAGTTTATCGGTCGATATAGGGATACCCCTCCACTTT,TRBV27,NA,TRBJ1-6,NA
CSCDPQGAFGYTF,TGCAGCTGCGACCCTCAGGGGGCGTTTGGCTACACCTTC,TRBV29-1,many,TRBJ1-2,TRBD1
CASSLASNTGELFF,TGTGCCAGCAGTCTGGCGTCGAACACCGGGGAGCTGTTTTTT,TRBV2,many,TRBJ2-2,NA
CSASTGFEMNYEQYF,TGCAGTGCTAGTACGGGCTTCGAAATGAACTACGAGCAGTACTTC,TRBV20-1,few,TRBJ2-7,NA
CASSNTEAFF,TGTGCCAGCAGTAACACTGAAGCTTTCTTT,TRBV6-5,few,TRBJ1-1,NA
CASRPTATGAGELFF,TGTGCCAGCCGTCCCACCGCGACAGGGGCCGGGGAGCTGTTTTTT,TRBV2,few,TRBJ2-2,TRBD1
CASSQGFDNYEQYF,TGTGCCAGCAGCCAAGGTTTTGATAACTACGAGCAGTACTTC,TRBV14,NA,TRBJ2-7,NA
CASSFLGLAPSTDTQYF,TGTGCCAGCAGCTTTCTAGGACTAGCACCAAGCACAGATACGCAGTATTTT,TRBV5-4,many,TRBJ2-3,TRBD2
CASSQNNIGTDTQYF,TGTGCCAGCAGCCAAAACAACATAGGCACAGATACGCAGTATTTT,TRBV3-1,NA,TRBJ2-3,NA
CASHSGAWNEQFF,TGTGCCAGCCACTCGGGGGCATGGAATGAGCAGTTCTTC,TRBV27,few,TRBJ2-1,NA
CASTNPGQSSTDTQYF,TGTGCCAGCACCAACCCGGGACAGAGTAGCACAGATACGCAGTATTTT,TRBV6-6,NA,TRBJ2-3,TRBD1
CSVERDIGTQYF,TGCAGCGTTGAGCGGGACATCGGGACCCAGTACTTC,TRBV29-1,few,TRBJ2-5,NA
CASSLVAGGFSSYEQYF,TGTGCCAGCAGCTTAGTAGCGGGGGGATTTAGCTCCTACGAGCAGTACTTC,TRBV7-9,NA,TRBJ2-7,TRBD2
CASSSYPNTEAFF,TGTGCCAGCAGTTCATATCCGAACACTGAAGCTTTCTTT,TRBV27,few,TRBJ1-1,NA
CASTFPGVPNSPLHF,TGTGCCAGCACCTTCCCGGGAGTTCCGAATTCACCCCTCCACTTT,TRBV2,few,TRBJ1-6,NA
CASSPRTSVGEQFF,TGTGCCAGCAGCCCACGGACTAGCGTAGGTGAGCAGTTCTTC,TRBV7-2,many,TRBJ2-1,TRBD2
CASSLGAAYEQYF,TGTGCCAGCAGCTTAGGGGCAGCGTACGAGCAGTACTTC,TRBV11-2,NA,TRBJ2-7,NA
CASRPGQGNEKLFF,TGTGCCAGCAGACCGGGACAGGGAAATGAAAAACTGTTTTTT,TRBV11-2,NA,TRBJ1-4,TRBD1
CASSFPGQRYGYTF,TGTGCCAGCAGCTTCCCGGGACAGCGGTATGGCTACACCTTC,TRBV13,NA,TRBJ1-2,TRBD1
CASSLAGTFGNTIYF,TGTGCCAGCAGCTTAGCCGGGACATTTGGAAACACCATATATTTT,TRBV7-8,few,TRBJ1-3,NA
CASSVELGAFF,TGTGCCAGCAGTGTTGAATTGGGAGCTTTCTTT,TRBV2,many,TRBJ1-1,NA
CSAIYRGRGTQYF,TGCAGTGCTATCTACAGGGGGCGTGGGACCCAGTACTTC,TRBV20-1,few,TRBJ2-5,TRBD1
CASSPPVTNEKLFF,TGTGCCAGCTCACCACCAGTGACTAATGAAAAACTGTTTTTT,TRBV18,many,TRBJ1-4,NA
CASSPKTVYSNQPQHF,TGTGCCAGCAGCCCTAAGACGGTGTATAGCAATCAGCCCCAGCATTTT,TRBV5-5,many,TRBJ1-5,NA
CASSPGLAAETQYF,TGCGCCAGCAGCCCGGGACTAGCAGCCGAGACCCAGTACTTC,TRBV4-3,NA,TRBJ2-5,TRBD2
CASSSGHINQPQHF,TGTGCCAGCAGCTCTGGACACATAAATCAGCCCCAGCATTTT,TRBV7-8,NA,TRBJ1-5,NA
CASSLGPQETQYF,TGTGCCAGCAGTTTGGGACCACAAGAGACCCAGTACTTC,TRBV11-3,few,TRBJ2-5,NA
CASSRDSIGGTYEQYF,TGTGCCAGCAGCCGGGACAGCATTGGGGGGACCTACGAGCAGTACTTC,TRBV3-1,NA,TRBJ2-7,NA
CASSLEGRLYQETQYF,TGCGCCAGCAGCTTGGAAGGTCGGCTGTACCAAGAGACCCAGTACTTC,TRBV5-1,many,TRBJ2-5,NA
CASSPGLSDTQYF,TGTGCCAGCAGCCCCGGACTTTCAGATACGCAGTATTTT,TRBV4-2,NA,TRBJ2-3,NA
CAWSVLIGYTF,TGTGCCTGGAGTGTACTAATTGGCTACACCTTC,TRBV30,many,TRBJ1-2,NA
CASSYLAGGLRRTDTQYF,TGTGCCAGCAGTTACCTAGCGGGGGGGCTTCGGCGCACAGATACGCAGTATTTT,TRBV6-1,NA,TRBJ2-3,TRBD2
CASSARGAGGLNIQYF,TGTGCCAGCAGTGCCCGTGGAGCGGGGGGATTAAACATTCAGTACTTC,TRBV25-1,NA,TRBJ2-4,TRBD2
CASTQGFSNQPQHF,TGTGCCAGCACCCAGGGATTCAGCAATCAGCCCCAGCATTTT,TRBV12-3/TRBV12-4,many,TRBJ1-5,NA
CASILGTDSYEQYF,TGTGCCAGCATTCTCGGGACTGACTCCTACGAGCAGTACTTC,TRBV2,NA,TRBJ2-7,NA
CASNQGSSYEQYF,TGCGCCAGCAATCAGGGGTCATCCTACGAGCAGTACTTC,TRBV5-1,few,TRBJ2-7,NA
CASSQAIDASSYNEQFF,TGTGCCAGCAGCCAGGCCATCGACGCGAGCTCCTACAATGAGCAGTTCTTC,TRBV3-1,NA,TRBJ2-1,NA
CASTPAGHQETQYF,TGTGCCAGCACCCCCGCGGGACACCAAGAGACCCAGTACTTC,TRBV25-1,many,TRBJ2-5,NA
CASSPPGRGLGQPQHF,TGTGCCAGCTCACCACCCGGGAGGGGGCTGGGTCAGCCCCAGCATTTT,TRBV18,many,TRBJ1-5,TRBD1
CASSLLRGSNQPQHF,TGTGCCAGCAGTCTGTTACGGGGCAGCAATCAGCCCCAGCATTTT,TRBV27,few,TRBJ1-5,NA
CASRLDRGSSPLHF,TGCGCCAGCAGGTTGGACAGGGGGTCCTCACCCCTCCACTTT,TRBV5-1,many,TRBJ1-6,TRBD1
CASSLEGGADGYTF,TGTGCCAGCAGCTTAGAAGGGGGGGCAGATGGCTACACCTTC,TRBV7-9,few,TRBJ1-2,NA
CAISPTVVGGREQYF,TGTGCCATCAGTCCCACAGTGGTGGGTGGCCGGGAGCAGTACTTC,TRBV10-3,NA,TRBJ2-7,NA
CASRQTDEAFF,TGCGCCAGCAGACAGACAGACGAAGCTTTCTTT,TRBV5-1,NA,TRBJ1-1,NA
CASILTGTGAYEQYF,TGTGCCAGCATCCTGACTGGGACAGGGGCCTACGAGCAGTACTTC,TRBV7-8,few,TRBJ2-7,TRBD1
CASSTDMINYGYTF,TGTGCCAGTAGTACGGACATGATCAACTATGGCTACACCTTC,TRBV19,many,TRBJ1-2,NA
CASSQGSSADTQYF,TGCGCCAGCAGCCAAGGCTCTAGCGCAGATACGCAGTATTTT,TRBV4-1,many,TRBJ2-3,NA
CASSPDGDSSQGEQYF,TGTGCCAGCAGCCCAGATGGGGACAGCTCACAAGGCGAGCAGTACTTC,TRBV7-2,NA,TRBJ2-7,TRBD1
CATSPSGQGPTGYTF,TGTGCCACCTCTCCCTCGGGCCAGGGTCCAACTGGCTACACCTTC,TRBV25-1,many,TRBJ1-2,NA
CASSFSSETQYF,TGTGCCAGTAGTTTTTCCTCAGAGACCCAGTACTTC,TRBV19,NA,TRBJ2-5,NA
CSAREGQGAIYSYEQYF,TGCAGTGCTAGGGAGGGACAGGGGGCGATATACTCCTACGAGCAGTACTTC,TRBV20-1,NA,TRBJ2-7,TRBD1
CASSYGSGGAYNEQFF,TGTGCCAGCAGTTACGGGAGCGGGGGTGCCTACAATGAGCAGTTCTTC,TRBV6-2/TRBV6-3,NA,TRBJ2-1,TRBD2
CASSQNRGRTEAFF,TGCGCCAGCAGCCAAAACAGGGGGCGGACTGAAGCTTTCTTT,TRBV4-1,NA,TRBJ1-1,TRBD1
CASSPAGSELGGTGELFF,TGTGCCAGCAGTCCCGCGGGCTCGGAGCTCGGGGGCACCGGGGAGCTGTTTTTT,TRBV7-6,NA,TRBJ2-2,NA
CASSESRGKDEQYF,TGTGCCAGCAGTGAATCAAGAGGGAAAGACGAGCAGTACTTC,TRBV25-1,few,TRBJ2-7,NA